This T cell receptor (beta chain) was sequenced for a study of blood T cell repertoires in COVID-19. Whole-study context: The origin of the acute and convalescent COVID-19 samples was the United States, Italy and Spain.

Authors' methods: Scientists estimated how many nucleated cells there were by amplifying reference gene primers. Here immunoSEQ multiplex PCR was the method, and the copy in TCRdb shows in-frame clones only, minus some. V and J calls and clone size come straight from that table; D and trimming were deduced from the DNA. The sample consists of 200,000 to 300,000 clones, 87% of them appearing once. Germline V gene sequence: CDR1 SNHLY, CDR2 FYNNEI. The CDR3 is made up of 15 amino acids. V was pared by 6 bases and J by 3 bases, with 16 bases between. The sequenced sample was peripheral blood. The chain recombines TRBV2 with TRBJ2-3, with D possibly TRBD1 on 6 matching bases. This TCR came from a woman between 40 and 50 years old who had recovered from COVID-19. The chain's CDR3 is CASSAPGQTTDTQYF. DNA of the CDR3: TGTGCCAGCAGCGCCCCTGGACAGACAACAGATACGCAGTATTTT.